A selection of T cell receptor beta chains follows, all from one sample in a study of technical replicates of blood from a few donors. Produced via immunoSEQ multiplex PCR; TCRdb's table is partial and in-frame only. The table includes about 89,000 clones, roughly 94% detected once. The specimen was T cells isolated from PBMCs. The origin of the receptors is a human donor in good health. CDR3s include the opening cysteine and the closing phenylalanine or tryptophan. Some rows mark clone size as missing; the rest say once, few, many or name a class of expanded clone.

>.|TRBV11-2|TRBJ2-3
CASTPRGEGTDTQYF
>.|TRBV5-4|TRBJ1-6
CASSLEPFSYNSPLHF
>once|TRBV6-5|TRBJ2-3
CASSYGVAVTDTQYF
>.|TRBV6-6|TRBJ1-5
CASSAGLQNQPQHF
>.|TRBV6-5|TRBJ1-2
CASSYGDRGGYTF
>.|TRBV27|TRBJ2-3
CASSPGLAGGFSTDTQYF
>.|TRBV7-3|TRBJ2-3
CASSPSPRDTQYF
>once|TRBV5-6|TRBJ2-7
CASSTGTGLGLYEQYF
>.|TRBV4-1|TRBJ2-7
CASSLIAESSYEQYF
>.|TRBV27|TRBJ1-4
CASSLSVEEKLFF
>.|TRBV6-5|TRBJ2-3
CASSFIGGRVQYF